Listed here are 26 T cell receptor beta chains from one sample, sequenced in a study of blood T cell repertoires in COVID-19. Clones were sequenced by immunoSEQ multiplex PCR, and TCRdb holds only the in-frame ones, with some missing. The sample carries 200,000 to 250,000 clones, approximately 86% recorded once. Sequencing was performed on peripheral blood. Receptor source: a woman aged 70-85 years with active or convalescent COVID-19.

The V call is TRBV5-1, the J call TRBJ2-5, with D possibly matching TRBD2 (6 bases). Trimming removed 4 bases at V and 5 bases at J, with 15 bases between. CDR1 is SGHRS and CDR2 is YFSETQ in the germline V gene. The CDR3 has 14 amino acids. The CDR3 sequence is CASSGGLTQETQYF. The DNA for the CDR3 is TGCGCCAGCAGCGGGGGACTGACTCAGGAGACCCAGTACTTC. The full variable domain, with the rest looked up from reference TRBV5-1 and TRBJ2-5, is KAGVTQTPRYLIKTRGQQVTLSCSPISGHRSVSWYQQTPGQGLQFLFEYFSETQRNKGNFPGRFSGRQFSNSRSEMNVSTLELGDSALYLCASSGGLTQETQYFGPGTRLLVL.

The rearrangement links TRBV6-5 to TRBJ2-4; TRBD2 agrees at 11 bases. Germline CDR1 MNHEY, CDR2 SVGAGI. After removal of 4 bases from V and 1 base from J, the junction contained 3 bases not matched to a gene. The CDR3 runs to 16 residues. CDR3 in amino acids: CASSFRTSGAKNIQYF. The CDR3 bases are TGTGCCAGCAGTTTCCGGACTAGCGGGGCCAAAAACATTCAGTACTTC.

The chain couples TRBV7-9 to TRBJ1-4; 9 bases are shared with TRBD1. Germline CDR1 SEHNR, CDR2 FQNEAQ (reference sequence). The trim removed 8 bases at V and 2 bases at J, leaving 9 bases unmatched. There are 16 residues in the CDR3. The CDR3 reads CASGEDRGWTNEKLFF. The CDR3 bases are TGTGCCAGCGGGGAGGACAGGGGATGGACTAATGAAAAACTGTTTTTT.

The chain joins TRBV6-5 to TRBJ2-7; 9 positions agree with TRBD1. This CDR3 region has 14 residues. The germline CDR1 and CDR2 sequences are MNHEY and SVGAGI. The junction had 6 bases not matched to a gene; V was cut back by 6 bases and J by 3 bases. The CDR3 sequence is CASSAGQGNYEQYF. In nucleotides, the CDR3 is TGTGCCAGCAGCGCGGGACAGGGAAACTACGAGCAGTACTTC.

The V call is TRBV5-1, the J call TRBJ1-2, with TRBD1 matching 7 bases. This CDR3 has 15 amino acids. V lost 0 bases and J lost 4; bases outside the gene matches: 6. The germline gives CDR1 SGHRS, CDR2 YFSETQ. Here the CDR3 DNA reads TGCGCCAGCAGCTTGGAGGGGGCGTCAATCTATGGCTACACCTTC. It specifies CASSLEGASIYGYTF.

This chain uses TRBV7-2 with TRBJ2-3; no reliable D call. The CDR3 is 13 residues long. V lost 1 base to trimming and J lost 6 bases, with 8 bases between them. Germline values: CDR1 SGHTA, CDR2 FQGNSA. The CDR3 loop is CASSLGLPDTQYF. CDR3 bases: TGTGCCAGCAGCTTAGGGCTCCCGGATACGCAGTATTTT.

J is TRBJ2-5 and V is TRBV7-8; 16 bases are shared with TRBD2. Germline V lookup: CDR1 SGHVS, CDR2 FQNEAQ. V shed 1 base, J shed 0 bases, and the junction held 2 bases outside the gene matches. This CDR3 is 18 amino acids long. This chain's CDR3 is CASSLVGTSGGDQETQYF. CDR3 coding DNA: TGTGCCAGCAGCTTAGTTGGGACTAGCGGGGGGGACCAAGAGACCCAGTACTTC.

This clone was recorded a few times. CDR3 loop: CASSLHPGTGTIRQPQHF. CDR3 DNA sequence: TGTGCCAGCAGCTTACATCCCGGGACAGGGACGATCCGACAGCCCCAGCATTTT. The rearrangement links TRBV5-5 to TRBJ1-5; 9 nucleotides align to TRBD1. The germline gives CDR1 SGHKS, CDR2 YYEKEE (reference sequence). The length of the CDR3 is 18 residues. V dropped 2 bases and J dropped 7; count of bases not matched to a gene: 16.

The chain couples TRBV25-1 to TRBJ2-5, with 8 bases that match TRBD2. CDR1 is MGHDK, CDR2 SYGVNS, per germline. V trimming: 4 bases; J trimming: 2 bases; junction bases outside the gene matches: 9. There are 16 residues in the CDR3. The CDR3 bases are TGTGCCAGCAGTGTCGGACTAGCTGGGGGTCAAGAGACCCAGTACTTC. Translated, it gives CASSVGLAGGQETQYF.

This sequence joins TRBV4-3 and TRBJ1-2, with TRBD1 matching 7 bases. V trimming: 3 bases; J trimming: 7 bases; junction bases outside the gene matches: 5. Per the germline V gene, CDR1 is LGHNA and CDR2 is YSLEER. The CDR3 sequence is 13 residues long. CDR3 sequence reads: CASSHPTGTGYTF. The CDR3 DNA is TGCGCCAGCAGCCACCCGACAGGGACTGGCTACACCTTC.

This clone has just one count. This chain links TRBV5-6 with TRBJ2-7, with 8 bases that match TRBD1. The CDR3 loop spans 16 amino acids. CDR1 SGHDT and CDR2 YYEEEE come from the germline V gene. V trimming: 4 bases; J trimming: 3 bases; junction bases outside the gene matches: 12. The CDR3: CASSAETGAMDYEQYF. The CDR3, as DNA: TGTGCCAGCAGCGCCGAGACAGGGGCCATGGACTACGAGCAGTACTTC.

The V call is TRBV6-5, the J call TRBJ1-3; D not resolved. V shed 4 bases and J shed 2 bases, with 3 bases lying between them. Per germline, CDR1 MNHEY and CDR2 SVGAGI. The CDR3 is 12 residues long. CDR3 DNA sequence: TGTGCCAGCAGTTTTACTGGAAACACCATATATTTT. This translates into CASSFTGNTIYF.

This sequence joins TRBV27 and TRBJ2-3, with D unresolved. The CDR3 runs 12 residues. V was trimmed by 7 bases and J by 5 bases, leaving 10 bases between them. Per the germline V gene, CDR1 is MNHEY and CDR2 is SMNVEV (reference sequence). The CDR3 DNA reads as TGTGCCAGCACCCAGCCGGGAGATACGCAGTATTTT. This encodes CASTQPGDTQYF.

The CDR3 bases are TGTGCCAGCAGCTTATTCGGGGGGGAAAACGAGCAGTACTTC. Protein sequence: CASSLFGGENEQYF. The chain employs TRBV7-9 and TRBJ2-7; TRBD2 matches at 8 bases. With V trimmed by 2 bases and J by 5 bases, 5 bases remained unmatched. The germline CDR1 and CDR2 sequences are SEHNR and FQNEAQ (reference sequence). This CDR3 has 14 amino acids.

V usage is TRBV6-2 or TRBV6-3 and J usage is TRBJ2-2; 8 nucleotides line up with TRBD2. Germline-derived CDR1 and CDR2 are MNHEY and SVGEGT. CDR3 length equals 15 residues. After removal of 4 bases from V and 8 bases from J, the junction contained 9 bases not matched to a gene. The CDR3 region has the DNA TGTGCCAGCAGTTCTCCCGTCGTAGCGGGGGGGGAGCTGTTTTTT. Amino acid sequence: CASSSPVVAGGELFF.

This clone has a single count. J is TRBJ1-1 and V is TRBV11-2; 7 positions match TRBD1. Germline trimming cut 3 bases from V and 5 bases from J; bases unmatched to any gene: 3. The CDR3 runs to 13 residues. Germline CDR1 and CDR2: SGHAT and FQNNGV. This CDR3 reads CASSFPGGTEAFF. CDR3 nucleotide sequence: TGTGCCAGCAGCTTCCCAGGGGGGACTGAAGCTTTCTTT.

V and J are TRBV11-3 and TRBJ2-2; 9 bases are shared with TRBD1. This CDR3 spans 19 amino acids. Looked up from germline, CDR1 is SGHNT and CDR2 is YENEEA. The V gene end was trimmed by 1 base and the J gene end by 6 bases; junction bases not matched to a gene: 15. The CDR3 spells CASSLVSRGQGLCPGELFF. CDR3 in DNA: TGTGCCAGCAGCTTAGTTTCTAGGGGACAGGGCCTTTGTCCCGGGGAGCTGTTTTTT.

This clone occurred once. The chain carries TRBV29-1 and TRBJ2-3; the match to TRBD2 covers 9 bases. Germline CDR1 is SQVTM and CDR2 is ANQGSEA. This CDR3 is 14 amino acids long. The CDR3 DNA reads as TGCAGTCCCAGGGCGGGGGGGCTTATAGATACGCAGTATTTT. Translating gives CSPRAGGLIDTQYF.

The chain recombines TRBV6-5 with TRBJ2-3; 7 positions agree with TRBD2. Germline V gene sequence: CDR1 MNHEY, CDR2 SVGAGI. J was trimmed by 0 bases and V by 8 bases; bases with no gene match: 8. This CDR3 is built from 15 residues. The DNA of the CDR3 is TGTGCCAGCTCTATGGGGGGGTCTAGCACAGATACGCAGTATTTT. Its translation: CASSMGGSSTDTQYF.

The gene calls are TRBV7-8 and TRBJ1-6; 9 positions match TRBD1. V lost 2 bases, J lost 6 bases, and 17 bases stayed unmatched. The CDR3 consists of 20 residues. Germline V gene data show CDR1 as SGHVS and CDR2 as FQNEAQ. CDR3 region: CASSLRRGQGLEGPNSPLHF. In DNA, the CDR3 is TGTGCCAGCAGCTTACGGAGGGGACAGGGACTGGAAGGCCCTAATTCACCCCTCCACTTT.

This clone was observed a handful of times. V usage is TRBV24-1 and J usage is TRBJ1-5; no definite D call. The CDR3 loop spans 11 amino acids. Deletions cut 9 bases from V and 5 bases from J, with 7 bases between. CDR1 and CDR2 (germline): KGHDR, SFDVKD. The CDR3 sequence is CATGADQPQHF. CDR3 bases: TGTGCCACCGGCGCGGATCAGCCCCAGCATTTT.

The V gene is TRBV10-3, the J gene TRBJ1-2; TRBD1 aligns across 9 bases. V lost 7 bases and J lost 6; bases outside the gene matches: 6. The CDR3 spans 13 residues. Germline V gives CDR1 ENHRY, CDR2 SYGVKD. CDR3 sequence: CAITPTGGDGYTF. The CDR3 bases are TGTGCCATCACCCCGACAGGGGGGGATGGCTACACCTTC.

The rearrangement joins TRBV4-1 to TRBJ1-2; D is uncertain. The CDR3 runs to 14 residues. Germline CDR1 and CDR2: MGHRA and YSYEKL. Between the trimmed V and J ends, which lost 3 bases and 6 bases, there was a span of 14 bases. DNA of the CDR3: TGCGCCAGCAGCCAGAGTAAGCTTATAGATGGCTACACCTTC. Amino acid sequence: CASSQSKLIDGYTF.

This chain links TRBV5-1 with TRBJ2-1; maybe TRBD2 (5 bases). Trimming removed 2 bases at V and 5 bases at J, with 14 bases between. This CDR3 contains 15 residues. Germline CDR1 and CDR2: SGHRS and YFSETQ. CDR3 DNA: TGCGCCAGCAGCTTTGGCACCGGGATCCACAATGAGCAGTTCTTC. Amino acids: CASSFGTGIHNEQFF.

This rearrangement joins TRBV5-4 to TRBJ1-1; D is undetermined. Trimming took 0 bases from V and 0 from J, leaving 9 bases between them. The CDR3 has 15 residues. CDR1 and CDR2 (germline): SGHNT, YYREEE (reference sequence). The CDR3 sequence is CASSLDSSLNTEAFF. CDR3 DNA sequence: TGTGCCAGCAGCTTGGACAGCTCACTGAACACTGAAGCTTTCTTT.

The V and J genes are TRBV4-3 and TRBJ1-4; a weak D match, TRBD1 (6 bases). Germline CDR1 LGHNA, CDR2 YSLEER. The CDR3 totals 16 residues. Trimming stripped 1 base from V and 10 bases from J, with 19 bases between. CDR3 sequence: CASSQVPDRPGGKLFF. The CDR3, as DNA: TGCGCCAGCAGCCAAGTACCAGACAGGCCTGGAGGAAAACTGTTTTTT.